Given below is one T cell receptor (beta chain) in context. Its matching antigen is unknown. The data stem from a study of T cells in tuberculosis. Germline V gives CDR1 SEHNR, CDR2 FQNEAQ (reference sequence). The V gene end was trimmed by 2 bases and the J gene end by 0 bases; junction bases not matched to a gene: 10. The CDR3 runs 19 residues. The study's findings and limits: GMM-specific TCRs were nearer to active tuberculosis alpha repertoires, suggesting expansion.

TCRdb's table, derived via immunoSEQ multiplex PCR, lists solely in-frame clones and lacks some. The sample lists some 40,000 clones, 95% occurring once. Sequencing input: PBMCs. The chain carries TRBV7-9 and TRBJ1-5; TRBD1 aligns across 10 bases. This TCR came from a donor aged 10-29 years with latent tuberculosis or without tuberculosis infection. The CDR3, as DNA: TGTGCCAGCAGCTTAAGTTGGGGGACAGGGGACAATAGCAATCAGCCCCAGCATTTT. This codes for CASSLSWGTGDNSNQPQHF.